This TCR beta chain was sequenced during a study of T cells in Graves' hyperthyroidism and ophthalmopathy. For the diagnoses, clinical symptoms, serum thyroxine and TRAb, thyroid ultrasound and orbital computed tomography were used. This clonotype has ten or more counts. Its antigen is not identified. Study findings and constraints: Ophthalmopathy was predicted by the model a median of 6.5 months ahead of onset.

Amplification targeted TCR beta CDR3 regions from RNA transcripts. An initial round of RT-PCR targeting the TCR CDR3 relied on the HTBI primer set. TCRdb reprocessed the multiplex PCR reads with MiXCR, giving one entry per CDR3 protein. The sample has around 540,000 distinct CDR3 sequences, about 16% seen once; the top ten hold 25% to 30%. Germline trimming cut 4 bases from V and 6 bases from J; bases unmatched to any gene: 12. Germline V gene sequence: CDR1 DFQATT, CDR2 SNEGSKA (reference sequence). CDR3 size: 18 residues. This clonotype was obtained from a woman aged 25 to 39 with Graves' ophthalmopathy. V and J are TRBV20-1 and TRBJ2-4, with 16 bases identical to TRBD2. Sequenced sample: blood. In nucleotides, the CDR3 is TGCAGTGCTATAGTGGGGGGACTAGCGGGAGGGTTGAGAAACATTCAGTACTTC. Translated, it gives CSAIVGGLAGGLRNIQYF.